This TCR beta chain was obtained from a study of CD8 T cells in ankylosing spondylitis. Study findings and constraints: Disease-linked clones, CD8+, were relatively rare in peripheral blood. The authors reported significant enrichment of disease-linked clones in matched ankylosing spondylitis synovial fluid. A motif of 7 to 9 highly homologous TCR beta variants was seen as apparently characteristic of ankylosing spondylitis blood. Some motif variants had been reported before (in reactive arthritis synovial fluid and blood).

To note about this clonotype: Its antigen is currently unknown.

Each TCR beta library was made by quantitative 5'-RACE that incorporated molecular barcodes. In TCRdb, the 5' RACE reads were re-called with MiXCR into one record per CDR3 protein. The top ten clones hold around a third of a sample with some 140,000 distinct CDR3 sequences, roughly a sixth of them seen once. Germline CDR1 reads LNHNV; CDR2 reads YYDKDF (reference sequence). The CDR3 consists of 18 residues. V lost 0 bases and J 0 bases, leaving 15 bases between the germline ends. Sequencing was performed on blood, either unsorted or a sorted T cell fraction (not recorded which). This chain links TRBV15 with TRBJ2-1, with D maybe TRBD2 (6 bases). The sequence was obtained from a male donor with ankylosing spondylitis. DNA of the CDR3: TGTGCCACCAGCAGAGAGTTGGTGGGAGGAATCTCCTACAATGAGCAGTTCTTC. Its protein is CATSRELVGGISYNEQFF.